This T cell receptor beta chain derives from a study of early T cells in non-severe SARS-CoV-2 infection. Study context: Whole-blood bulk RNA, unsorted, was sequenced, and chains were unpaired.

Study conclusions and caveats: Anti-spike CD8 responses were favored by VDJdb matching, which missed private and CD4 specificities.

Attachment of unique molecular identifiers was made to individual cDNA molecules. TCRdb redid the calling of the 5' RACE reads with MiXCR, one entry per CDR3 protein. The profile shows 30,000 to 35,000 distinct CDR3 sequences, roughly 4.5% of them singletons. Germline V gene lookup returns CDR1 SGHNT and CDR2 YENEEA. This CDR3 is 15 amino acids long. With 5 bases clipped from V and 1 base from J, the junction kept 5 bases outside the gene matches. At least ten counts were recorded for this clonotype. As yet, its antigen is unknown. The chain couples TRBV11-3 to TRBJ2-3; 8 bases agree with TRBD1. This TCR derives from an adult who was a healthcare worker with PCR-confirmed SARS-CoV-2 infection or an uninfected control (not recorded which). Sequencing used whole blood. CDR3 loop: CASSPQGAGTDTQYF. CDR3 bases: TGTGCCAGCAGCCCTCAGGGGGCCGGCACAGATACGCAGTATTTT.